This T cell receptor beta chain was sequenced in a study of T cells in Graves' hyperthyroidism and ophthalmopathy. Amplified regions were TCR beta CDR3 sequences from RNA transcripts. A set of HTBI primers served as the primers for a first-round RT-PCR of the TCR CDR3. Via MiXCR, TCRdb re-called the multiplex PCR reads, giving one row per CDR3 protein. The sample yields hundreds of thousands of distinct CDR3 sequences, 11% to 15% seen once. CDR1 MRHNA and CDR2 SNTAGT come from the germline V gene. V lost 5 bases and J 4 bases, leaving 14 bases between the germline ends. This CDR3 has 15 amino acids. Disease duration under 2 months; hyperthyroidism patients were aged 18 to 65. Diagnosis relied on clinical symptoms, serum thyroxine and TRAb, thyroid ultrasound and orbital computed tomography.

Sequenced input: blood. The sequence came from a woman between 18 and 30 years old with Graves' hyperthyroidism. The V and J genes are TRBV6-4 and TRBJ2-2, with no clear D. The CDR3 sequence is CASSRTATVTGELFF. CDR3 DNA sequence: TGTGCCAGCAGTCGTACGGCCACGGTCACCGGGGAGCTGTTTTTT.